The 32 T cell receptor beta chains below all came from one sample that was sequenced in a study of cytomegalovirus exposure and HLA in healthy donors. 60 Vbeta and 13 Jbeta primers were used in PCR. Here immunoSEQ multiplex PCR was the method, and the copy in TCRdb shows in-frame clones only, minus some. In the table there are 95,000 to 150,000 clones, 15% to 17% of which are singletons. Material for sequencing was PBMCs. Receptor source: a woman under 30 in good health and CMV-seronegative.

The sample holds a few counts of this clone. The chain joins TRBV7-9 to TRBJ2-7; 8 nucleotides match TRBD1. Germline trimming cut 0 bases from V and 0 bases from J; bases unmatched to any gene: 13. The CDR3 spans 19 residues. The germline CDR1 and CDR2 sequences are SEHNR and FQNEAQ (reference sequence). CDR3 region: CASSLAGRGPGRSSYEQYF. In DNA, the CDR3 is TGTGCCAGCAGCTTAGCGGGCAGGGGGCCCGGCAGGTCCTCCTACGAGCAGTACTTC.

This clone has a handful of counts. This rearrangement joins TRBV18 to TRBJ2-2, with D uncertain. The CDR3 is 13 amino acids. Trimming took off 4 bases at V and 1 base at J, with 4 bases between the two ends. Germline V gene lookup returns CDR1 KGHSH and CDR2 LQKENI. CDR3 nucleotides: TGTGCCAGCTCACTAAAGAACACCGGGGAGCTGTTTTTT. It specifies CASSLKNTGELFF.

This chain connects TRBV13 to TRBJ2-2, with 9 bases lining up with TRBD2. This CDR3 is 15 amino acids long. Germline-derived CDR1 and CDR2 are PRHDT and FYEKMQ (reference sequence). The V and J ends lost 1 base and 7 bases, in that order; junction bases with no gene match: 4. The CDR3 is CASSLVVAGVGELFF. Written as DNA, the CDR3 is TGTGCCAGCAGCTTAGTGGTAGCGGGAGTCGGGGAGCTGTTTTTT. The whole variable domain, remainder taken from reference TRBV13 and TRBJ2-2, is AAGVIQSPRHLIKEKRETATLKCYPIPRHDTVYWYQQGPGQDPQFLISFYEKMQSDKGSIPDRFSAQQFSDYHSELNMSSLELGDSALYFCASSLVVAGVGELFFGEGSRLTVL.

The gene calls are TRBV7-9 and TRBJ1-1; perhaps TRBD1 as D (6 bases). V was shortened by 4 bases and J by 3 bases, with 18 bases between the two germline ends. Germline values: CDR1 SEHNR, CDR2 FQNEAQ (reference sequence). The CDR3 is 16 amino acids. The CDR3 DNA sequence: TGTGCCAGCAGCTCGCTACAGGGCTGGGCGGACACTGAAGCTTTCTTT. Translating gives CASSSLQGWADTEAFF.

The chain uses TRBV4-2 and TRBJ2-5, with D possibly TRBD2 on 5 matching bases. Germline assignment: CDR1 LGHNA and CDR2 YNFKEQ. V dropped 0 bases and J dropped 4 bases, with 9 bases sitting between them. There are 14 residues in the CDR3. This chain's CDR3 is CASSQDHGVETQYF. DNA of the CDR3: TGTGCCAGCAGCCAAGATCACGGGGTAGAGACCCAGTACTTC.

The chain combines TRBV6-1 with TRBJ1-1, with 9 bases that match TRBD1. The CDR3 covers 14 residues. Germline CDR1 is MNHNS and CDR2 is SASEGT. V dropped 5 bases and J dropped 5; count of bases not matched to a gene: 6. The CDR3 sequence: CASSFTGGNTEAFF. CDR3 nucleotides: TGTGCCAGCAGTTTTACAGGGGGCAATACTGAAGCTTTCTTT.

This chain connects TRBV7-8 to TRBJ1-5; the D is unclear. Germline assignment: CDR1 SGHVS and CDR2 FQNEAQ. The length of the CDR3 is 14 residues. V was trimmed by 5 bases and J by 10 bases, leaving 18 bases between them. This CDR3 is CASSPPDYAKPQHF. The CDR3 nucleotides read TGTGCCAGCAGCCCCCCGGACTACGCGAAACCCCAGCATTTT.

The CDR3 region is CASSRDRGRGGEGQGGYTF. The CDR3 nucleotides are TGTGCCAGCAGCCGGGACAGGGGGCGCGGAGGGGAGGGACAGGGCGGCTACACCTTC. V is TRBV2 and J is TRBJ1-2, with 12 bases identical to TRBD1. The CDR3 is made up of 19 amino acids. Per the germline V gene, CDR1 is SNHLY and CDR2 is FYNNEI. V gave up 6 bases and J gave up 8 bases; unmatched junction bases: 22.

This clone was seen only a few times. V and J are TRBV29-1 and TRBJ2-7; TRBD1 is a possible D gene (5 bases). CDR3 size: 14 residues. Germline V CDR1 and CDR2: SQVTM, ANQGSEA. Trimming removed 8 bases from V and 1 base from J, with 18 bases in between. The CDR3 nucleotides are TGCAGCCCCGGTGGGGCTAGGGGTTCCTACGAGCAGTACTTC. Translating it yields CSPGGARGSYEQYF.

This clone was picked up a small number of times. The chain combines TRBV9 with TRBJ1-1, with D perhaps TRBD1 (6 bases). V lost 6 bases and J 2 bases, leaving 20 bases between the germline ends. Per the germline V gene, CDR1 is SGDLS and CDR2 is YYNGEE. This CDR3 is 16 amino acids long. CDR3 in amino acids: CASTPHPQGLNTEAFF. CDR3 sequence (DNA): TGTGCCAGCACCCCCCACCCCCAGGGGCTAAACACTGAAGCTTTCTTT.

The chain joins TRBV6-5 to TRBJ1-2; D unresolved. The V end lost 0 bases, the J end lost 9 bases, and 11 bases lay between the germline ends. The CDR3 runs 13 residues. In germline, CDR1 is MNHEY, CDR2 SVGAGI. The CDR3 here is CASSYSGVSSYTF. The CDR3 DNA follows: TGTGCCAGCAGTTACTCCGGGGTGTCAAGCTACACCTTC.

The chain uses TRBV30 and TRBJ2-7; 7 nucleotides align to TRBD2. Trimming at V came to 1 base and at J to 3 bases, leaving 12 bases not matched to a gene. CDR1 and CDR2 (germline): GTSNPN, SVGIG (reference sequence). The CDR3 is 16 amino acids. CDR3 coding DNA: TGTGCCTGGAGTGCCCCCGGGGCGGGAGTTCGCTACGAGCAGTACTTC. Protein sequence: CAWSAPGAGVRYEQYF. Full variable domain (missing parts from reference TRBV30 and TRBJ2-7): SQTIHQWPATLVQPVGSPLSLECTVEGTSNPNLYWYRQAAGRGLQLLFYSVGIGQISSEVPQNLSASRPQDRQFILSSKKLLLSDSGFYLCAWSAPGAGVRYEQYFGPGTRLTVT.

This clone was counted a few times. V is TRBV10-3 and J is TRBJ2-5; weak D call: TRBD2 (6 bases). The CDR3 consists of 15 residues. Germline CDR1 is ENHRY and CDR2 is SYGVKD. The V gene lost 0 bases and the J gene lost 7 bases, with 15 bases spanning the gap. Here the CDR3 reads CAISESGGPVRTQYF. DNA for the CDR3: TGTGCCATCAGTGAGTCGGGAGGTCCTGTTCGGACCCAGTACTTC.

This clone was seen a handful of times. The V gene is TRBV18, the J gene TRBJ1-5; D not resolved. Trimming took 2 bases from V and 3 from J, leaving 8 bases between them. The CDR3 has 14 amino acids. The germline CDR1 and CDR2 sequences are KGHSH and LQKENI. This CDR3 is CASSPEQSNQPQHF. The DNA for the CDR3 is TGTGCCAGCTCACCAGAACAGTCCAATCAGCCCCAGCATTTT.

This chain uses TRBV7-2 with TRBJ2-1; TRBD2 aligns across 8 bases. The ends lost 1 base at V and 3 bases at J; junction bases unmatched: 8. This CDR3 has 17 residues. Germline V lookup: CDR1 SGHTA, CDR2 FQGNSA. CDR3 residues: CASSLVGGGLVYNEQFF. In DNA form, the CDR3 reads TGTGCCAGCAGCTTAGTCGGGGGGGGACTAGTCTACAATGAGCAGTTCTTC. Using reference TRBV7-2 and TRBJ2-1 for the parts outside the CDR3, the full variable domain is GAGVSQSPSNKVTEKGKDVELRCDPISGHTALYWYRQSLGQGLEFLIYFQGNSAPDKSGLPSDRFSAERTGGSVSTLTIQRTQQEDSAVYLCASSLVGGGLVYNEQFFGPGTRLTVL.

Only a few counts were recorded for this clone. The chain recombines TRBV30 with TRBJ2-2; 11 positions agree with TRBD2. Trimming at V came to 1 base and at J to 6 bases, leaving 4 bases not matched to a gene. This CDR3 is 15 amino acids long. From germline, CDR1 is GTSNPN and CDR2 SVGIG (reference sequence). CDR3 amino acids: CAWSALAGGAGELFF. The CDR3 nucleotides read TGTGCCTGGAGTGCGCTAGCGGGGGGCGCCGGGGAGCTGTTTTTT.

This clone was counted a few times. V is TRBV30 and J is TRBJ2-2, with TRBD2 matching 11 bases. The CDR3 is 15 residues long. V gave up 3 bases and J gave up 0 bases; unmatched junction bases: 0. In germline, CDR1 is GTSNPN, CDR2 SVGIG (reference sequence). This CDR3 is CAWRLAGANTGELFF. The DNA of the CDR3 is TGTGCCTGGAGACTAGCGGGAGCGAACACCGGGGAGCTGTTTTTT. The full variable domain, rest sourced from reference TRBV30 and TRBJ2-2, is SQTIHQWPATLVQPVGSPLSLECTVEGTSNPNLYWYRQAAGRGLQLLFYSVGIGQISSEVPQNLSASRPQDRQFILSSKKLLLSDSGFYLCAWRLAGANTGELFFGEGSRLTVL.

V is TRBV2 and J is TRBJ1-6; 7 bases fit TRBD1. The CDR3 consists of 16 residues. V lost 5 bases and J lost 6; bases outside the gene matches: 10. CDR1 and CDR2 from the germline V gene are SNHLY and FYNNEI. CDR3 in amino acids: CASSLEGAEGNSPLHF. CDR3 in DNA: TGTGCCAGCAGTTTAGAGGGGGCTGAAGGTAATTCACCCCTCCACTTT.

A few counts support this clone. The chain has TRBV5-4 and TRBJ1-1; no reliable D call. The germline V gene encodes CDR1 SGHNT and CDR2 YYREEE (reference sequence). The CDR3 extends over 15 amino acids. V lost 4 bases and J lost 0, with 13 bases in between. DNA for the CDR3: TGTGCCAGCAGCCCGGAGCCCGTAATGAACACTGAAGCTTTCTTT. Its protein product is CASSPEPVMNTEAFF.

The rearrangement joins TRBV7-2 to TRBJ2-3; D not resolved. Germline V gene lookup returns CDR1 SGHTA and CDR2 FQGNSA. The ends were cut back, 1 base at V and 6 bases at J, with 11 bases in the middle. The CDR3 is 14 amino acids. CDR3 sequence: CASSLGSRRDTQYF. Written as DNA, the CDR3 is TGTGCCAGCAGCTTAGGGTCTAGGCGGGATACGCAGTATTTT.

The chain combines TRBV7-2 with TRBJ2-5, with a weak D call TRBD2 (6 bases). From germline, CDR1 is SGHTA and CDR2 FQGNSA. The CDR3 totals 15 residues. V was clipped by 1 base and J by 2 bases, with 11 bases between them. The CDR3 loop is CASSLGGAGQETQYF. The CDR3 nucleotides are TGTGCCAGCAGCTTAGGAGGGGCGGGACAAGAGACCCAGTACTTC.

V and J are TRBV29-1 and TRBJ1-2, with D uncertain. Germline assignment: CDR1 SQVTM and CDR2 ANQGSEA. The ends were cut back, 6 bases at V and 6 bases at J, with 11 bases in the middle. This CDR3 is built from 11 residues. Written as DNA, the CDR3 is TGCAGCGTGGAAAACCGAGATGGCTACACCTTC. This translates into CSVENRDGYTF.

In its sample, this clone was seen once. The rearrangement uses TRBV5-6 and TRBJ1-5, with D uncertain. CDR1 SGHDT and CDR2 YYEEEE come from the germline V gene. Deletions cut 2 bases from V and 12 bases from J, with 18 bases between. The length of the CDR3 is 14 residues. In DNA form, the CDR3 reads TGTGCCAGCAGCTTAAAGAGACTCGGGTGGCACCAGCATTTT. This translates into CASSLKRLGWHQHF.

V and J are TRBV29-1 and TRBJ1-5; 10 positions match TRBD1. This CDR3 is built from 13 residues. The V segment lost 6 bases and the J segment 2 bases; nucleotides outside the gene matches: 1. The germline V gene encodes CDR1 SQVTM and CDR2 ANQGSEA. CDR3: CSVGTGGNQPQHF. CDR3 bases: TGCAGCGTCGGGACAGGGGGCAATCAGCCCCAGCATTTT.

The V gene is TRBV6-6, the J gene TRBJ2-7; 9 nucleotides line up with TRBD1. The junction had 13 bases not matched to a gene; V was cut back by 5 bases and J by 5 bases. CDR1 MNHNY and CDR2 SVGAGI come from the germline V gene (reference sequence). The CDR3 has 16 amino acids. CDR3 sequence: CASSPPGQGAVDEQYF. In nucleotides, the CDR3 is TGTGCCAGCAGTCCCCCGGGACAGGGAGCGGTGGACGAGCAGTACTTC.

This sequence joins TRBV6-5 and TRBJ1-2; D might be TRBD1 (5 bases). Germline lookup yields CDR1 MNHEY and CDR2 SVGAGI. Trimming took 6 bases from V and 4 from J, leaving 15 bases between them. The CDR3 sequence is 14 residues long. As DNA, the CDR3 is TGTGCCAGCAGAAGATCGACAGAAATCTATGGCTACACCTTC. It is translated as CASRRSTEIYGYTF.

This clone was seen more than once but under ten times. The chain recombines TRBV7-2 with TRBJ1-2; 8 bases are a match to TRBD1. The germline V gene has CDR1 SGHTA and CDR2 FQGNSA. The length of the CDR3 is 13 residues. The trim removed 1 base at V and 10 bases at J, leaving 5 bases unmatched. The chain's CDR3 is CASSLVGTGFYTF. CDR3 sequence (DNA): TGTGCCAGCAGCTTAGTAGGGACAGGATTCTACACCTTC.

This sequence joins TRBV30 and TRBJ2-1; the D gene is possibly TRBD1 (5 bases). Trimming took off 1 base at V and 0 bases at J, with 7 bases between the two ends. CDR3 length: 14 residues. Germline V gene sequence: CDR1 GTSNPN, CDR2 SVGIG (reference sequence). CDR3 DNA sequence: TGTGCCTGGAGTGCAGGGCACTCCTACAATGAGCAGTTCTTC. It encodes CAWSAGHSYNEQFF.

In this sample, this clone turned up a few times. This rearrangement joins TRBV28 to TRBJ1-2; D gene unclear. Germline V gives CDR1 MDHEN, CDR2 SYDVKM. The ends were cut back, 4 bases at V and 1 base at J, with 13 bases in the middle. This CDR3 contains 15 residues. CDR3: CASSYGQSNNYGYTF. The CDR3 region has the DNA TGTGCCAGCAGTTATGGGCAGAGTAATAACTATGGCTACACCTTC.

In its sample, this clone was seen a few times. J is TRBJ2-1 and V is TRBV5-1; D unclear. Germline lookup yields CDR1 SGHRS and CDR2 YFSETQ. The CDR3 runs to 15 residues. The germline V and J ends were trimmed by 4 bases and 5 bases, with 16 bases remaining between them. CDR3 region: CASSIASRVNNEQFF. The CDR3 DNA is TGCGCCAGCAGCATTGCATCCCGAGTCAACAATGAGCAGTTCTTC.

The sample holds a few counts of this clone. The rearrangement uses TRBV9 and TRBJ1-5; possibly TRBD1 for D (5 bases). Trimming pared 0 bases from V and 5 bases from J, leaving 15 bases between. The CDR3 contains 16 residues. CDR1 is SGDLS, CDR2 YYNGEE, per germline. This CDR3 is CASSVGGGAADQPQHF. The CDR3 DNA reads as TGTGCCAGCAGCGTAGGAGGAGGGGCAGCAGATCAGCCCCAGCATTTT.

The chain joins TRBV19 to TRBJ2-1, with 9 bases fitting TRBD1. V lost 5 bases, J lost 4 bases, and 6 bases stayed unmatched. The CDR3 has 15 residues. Germline CDR1 LNHDA, CDR2 SQIVND (reference sequence). DNA for the CDR3: TGTGCCAGTAGTCTACAGGGGGCGACTTACAATGAGCAGTTCTTC. Amino acid sequence: CASSLQGATYNEQFF.